This T cell receptor beta chain was sequenced during a study of human T cells and chemical hapten exposure. This sample's time point: pre-sensitization, week 0. As to treatment: therapeutic diphenylcyclopropenone sensitization with weekly scalp DPC. Blood was drawn before each patch test was applied. This CDR3 comprises 13 residues. CDR1 is SQVTM and CDR2 is ANQGSEA in the germline V gene. The junction had 1 base not matched to a gene; V was cut back by 3 bases and J by 1 base. Each cDNA molecule in the library carried unique molecular identifiers. Each CDR3 protein is one row after TCRdb ran MiXCR on the RACE reads. This sample has approximately 320,000 distinct CDR3 sequences, with over 5% found just once.

The V gene is TRBV29-1, the J gene TRBJ2-5; 8 bases align to TRBD2. The material sequenced was whole blood, taken in connection with sensitization to the hapten diphenylcyclopropenone (DPC). This receptor was identified in a woman under 30 with alopecia areata. Some clones in this sample may be carry-over from other donors' samples. The CDR3 DNA reads as TGCAGCGTTGATACTAGCGGCCAAGAGACCCAGTACTTC. This translates into CSVDTSGQETQYF.